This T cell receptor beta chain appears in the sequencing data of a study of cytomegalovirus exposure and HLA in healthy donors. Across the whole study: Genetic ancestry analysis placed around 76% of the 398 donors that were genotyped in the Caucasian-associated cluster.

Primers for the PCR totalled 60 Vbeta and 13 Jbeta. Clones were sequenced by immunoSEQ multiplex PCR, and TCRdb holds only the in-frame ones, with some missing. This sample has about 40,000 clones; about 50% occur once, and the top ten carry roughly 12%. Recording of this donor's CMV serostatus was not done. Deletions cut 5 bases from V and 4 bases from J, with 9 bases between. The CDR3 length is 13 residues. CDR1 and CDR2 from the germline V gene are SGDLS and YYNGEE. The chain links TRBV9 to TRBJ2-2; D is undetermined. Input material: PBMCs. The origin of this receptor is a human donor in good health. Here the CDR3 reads CASRSRATGELFF. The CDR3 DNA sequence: TGTGCCAGCAGGTCTAGAGCCACCGGGGAGCTGTTTTTT.